The 27 T cell receptor beta chains given below trace back to one sample, sequenced in a study of shared T cell receptors in the human thymus. Assay used: immunoSEQ multiplex PCR; TCRdb lists only in-frame clones, some missing. The table shows 500,000 to 850,000 clones, with approximately 87% occurring only once. The sample was also reused in another study, on human thymus T cells.

What was sequenced was thymocytes. The receptors were gathered from a boy under two years old with a congenital heart defect.

This chain uses TRBV28 with TRBJ2-7; D remains unclear. V dropped 6 bases and J dropped 3 bases, with 21 bases sitting between them. The CDR3 is 16 amino acids. Germline lookup yields CDR1 MDHEN and CDR2 SYDVKM. The CDR3 nucleotides read TGTGCCAGCAGCTCCGCCACCCCCCACAGAAGCTACGAGCAGTACTTC. Amino acids: CASSSATPHRSYEQYF.

This CDR3 reads CASSHTIYRTGLRYEQYF. For the CDR3, the DNA is TGTGCCAGCAGTCACACGATCTATAGGACAGGCCTCCGCTACGAGCAGTACTTC. The genes are TRBV28 and TRBJ2-7; TRBD1 matches at 7 bases. Germline-derived CDR1 and CDR2 are MDHEN and SYDVKM. Trimming removed 5 bases from V and 3 bases from J; junction bases left unmatched: 19. The CDR3 covers 18 residues.

This clone was found once. This chain connects TRBV5-6 to TRBJ1-2; maybe TRBD1 (6 bases). The CDR3 length is 14 residues. V lost 7 bases to trimming and J lost 0 bases, with 13 bases between them. The V gene's germline CDR1 is SGHDT and CDR2 YYEEEE. The CDR3: CASGGRGSNYGYTF. Here the CDR3 DNA reads TGTGCCAGCGGTGGCAGGGGCTCTAACTATGGCTACACCTTC.

Concerning this clone itself: The same CDR3 is also encoded by other DNA sequences in this sample. The chain links TRBV4-1 to TRBJ2-7; D is possibly TRBD2 (7 bases). CDR3 size: 14 residues. Looked up from germline, CDR1 is MGHRA and CDR2 is YSYEKL. Trimming removed 0 bases from V and 4 bases from J, with 10 bases in between. CDR3 sequence: CASSQDGRGYEQYF. Here the CDR3 DNA reads TGCGCCAGCAGCCAAGATGGGAGGGGGTACGAGCAGTACTTC.

The rearrangement joins TRBV5-1 to TRBJ1-6, with TRBD1 matching over 7 bases. V dropped 9 bases and J dropped 9; count of bases not matched to a gene: 12. There are 14 residues in the CDR3. Germline CDR1 is SGHRS and CDR2 is YFSETQ. The CDR3 DNA follows: TGCGCCAAAAGGCCCGGGACAGAAGCTTCACCCCTCCACTTT. Its protein is CAKRPGTEASPLHF.

The chain joins TRBV29-1 to TRBJ2-7; the match to TRBD2 covers 10 bases. CDR1 is SQVTM and CDR2 is ANQGSEA in the germline V gene. V was pared by 3 bases and J by 5 bases, with 7 bases of the junction left unmatched. This CDR3 has 14 amino acids. CDR3 sequence reads: CSVESSGSSHEQYF. Here the CDR3 DNA reads TGCAGCGTTGAGTCTAGCGGGAGTTCGCACGAGCAGTACTTC.

V and J are TRBV7-9 and TRBJ1-4, with D hard to call. The CDR3 totals 15 residues. V dropped 5 bases and J dropped 4 bases, with 14 bases sitting between them. The germline CDR1 and CDR2 sequences are SEHNR and FQNEAQ (reference sequence). The CDR3, as DNA: TGTGCCAGCAGCATAATCTGGCAGGATAATGAAAAACTGTTTTTT. Translation gives CASSIIWQDNEKLFF.

J is TRBJ2-3 and V is TRBV11-2, with TRBD1 matching 10 bases. Trimming cost V 1 base and J 1 base; bases outside gene matches: 5. The V gene's germline CDR1 is SGHAT and CDR2 FQNNGV. This CDR3 contains 17 residues. The CDR3: CASSLVGTGVGTDTQYF. The CDR3 region has the DNA TGTGCCAGCAGCTTAGTTGGGACAGGGGTGGGCACAGATACGCAGTATTTT.

V is TRBV5-4 and J is TRBJ2-7, with 8 bases lining up with TRBD2. The CDR3 sequence is 17 residues long. Germline V gives CDR1 SGHNT, CDR2 YYREEE (reference sequence). V gave up 3 bases and J gave up 3 bases; unmatched junction bases: 14. The CDR3 here is CASSCIRPGLVGYEQYF. The CDR3 DNA reads as TGTGCCAGCAGCTGTATCCGGCCGGGACTAGTGGGCTACGAGCAGTACTTC. Combining the CDR3 with reference TRBV5-4 and TRBJ2-7 gives the whole variable domain ETGVTQSPTHLIKTRGQQVTLRCSSQSGHNTVSWYQQALGQGPQFIFQYYREEENGRGNFPPRFSGLQFPNYSSELNVNALELDDSALYLCASSCIRPGLVGYEQYFGPGTRLTVT.

The chain has TRBV5-1 and TRBJ2-3; 7 bases map to TRBD1. This CDR3 is 14 amino acids long. Germline trimming cut 4 bases from V and 8 bases from J; bases unmatched to any gene: 10. The germline gives CDR1 SGHRS, CDR2 YFSETQ. The CDR3 DNA is TGCGCCAGCAGCCCCCCCGACAGGGAAGGTACGCAGTATTTT. Its translation: CASSPPDREGTQYF.

This clone was recorded only once. An end of the junction differs from the germline gene, which may be a read error. Other DNA sequences of this sample code for an identical CDR3. The chain employs TRBV2 and TRBJ1-6, with 8 bases identical to TRBD1. Germline CDR1 SNHLY, CDR2 FYNNEI. The CDR3 length is 16 residues. CDR3 amino acids: CASSVGSQGVNSPLHF. As DNA, the CDR3 is TGTGCCAGCAGTGTCGGTTCACAGGGGGTTAATTCCCCCCTCCACTTT.

J is TRBJ1-1 and V is TRBV25-1; D might be TRBD1 (6 bases). CDR3 length: 11 residues. CDR1 and CDR2 (germline): MGHDK, SYGVNS. Trimming shortened V by 8 bases and J by 11 bases, and 15 bases separated the two germline ends. The CDR3 nucleotides are TGTGCCAGCGGGGACACCCCGGAGGCTTTCTTT. This gives the protein CASGDTPEAFF. The full variable domain, completed using reference TRBV25-1 and TRBJ1-1, is EADIYQTPRYLVIGTGKKITLECSQTMGHDKMYWYQQDPGMELHLIHYSYGVNSTEKGDLSSESTVSRIRTEHFPLTLESARPSHTSQYLCASGDTPEAFFGQGTRLTVV.

The rearrangement links TRBV30 to TRBJ2-1; 9 bases map to TRBD2. The CDR3 totals 18 residues. Trimming took 2 bases from V and 7 from J; bases not matched to a gene: 18. Germline CDR1 is GTSNPN and CDR2 is SVGIG (reference sequence). Here the CDR3 DNA reads TGTGCCTGGAGTTTCTCTGGGACTAGCAGATCGTTTGGTAATGAGCAGTTCTTC. This gives the protein CAWSFSGTSRSFGNEQFF.

This clone was seen once. This rearrangement joins TRBV28 to TRBJ2-5; D possibly corresponds to TRBD2 (7 bases). Germline-derived CDR1 and CDR2 are MDHEN and SYDVKM. The CDR3 covers 15 residues. With 3 bases removed from V and 1 base from J, the gap between germline ends came to 12 bases. This CDR3 is CASSFPGGPQETQYF. The DNA of the CDR3 is TGTGCCAGCAGTTTCCCGGGGGGCCCCCAAGAGACCCAGTACTTC.

The rearrangement joins TRBV28 to TRBJ2-7, with 9 bases fitting TRBD1. The CDR3 is 15 amino acids. The J segment lost 6 bases and the V segment lost 5 bases, leaving 11 bases of the junction unmatched. Germline V gene data show CDR1 as MDHEN and CDR2 as SYDVKM. CDR3 residues: CASSPPGTGTREQYF. As DNA, the CDR3 is TGTGCCAGCAGTCCACCCGGGACAGGGACGCGCGAGCAGTACTTC.

This clone was counted once. This chain's CDR3 is CASSFTGGDGEKLFF. DNA of the CDR3: TGTGCCAGCAGCTTTACAGGGGGCGACGGTGAAAAACTGTTTTTT. The chain carries TRBV11-2 and TRBJ1-4, with 9 bases that match TRBD1. After removal of 3 bases from V and 7 bases from J, the junction contained 6 bases not matched to a gene. Germline loops: CDR1 SGHAT, CDR2 FQNNGV. CDR3 length: 15 amino acids.

The V gene is TRBV19, the J gene TRBJ2-1; TRBD2 matches at 12 bases. The CDR3 is made up of 15 amino acids. Germline loops: CDR1 LNHDA, CDR2 SQIVND (reference sequence). The V gene end was trimmed by 6 bases and the J gene end by 8 bases; junction bases not matched to a gene: 8. This CDR3 reads CASRSTSGRRDEQFF. The CDR3 region has the DNA TGTGCCAGTAGATCGACTAGCGGGAGAAGGGATGAGCAGTTCTTC.

The CDR3 sequence is CASSWVRRDYTYGYTF. The CDR3 DNA is TGTGCCAGCAGCTGGGTTCGGAGGGATTACACCTATGGCTACACCTTC. The rearrangement uses TRBV5-6 and TRBJ1-2; D gene unclear. V lost 3 bases and J 4 bases, leaving 19 bases between the germline ends. The germline V gene has CDR1 SGHDT and CDR2 YYEEEE. This CDR3 has 16 amino acids.

The chain recombines TRBV15 with TRBJ1-1; D might be TRBD1 (5 bases). V gave up 3 bases and J gave up 1 base, with 18 bases separating them. The CDR3 extends over 17 amino acids. Germline-derived CDR1 and CDR2 are LNHNV and YYDKDF (reference sequence). The CDR3 sequence: CATSRGPGLFTNTEAFF. CDR3 in DNA: TGTGCCACCAGCAGGGGCCCGGGACTTTTTACGAACACTGAAGCTTTCTTT.

The chain joins TRBV9 to TRBJ1-2; the D gene is possibly TRBD1 (6 bases). This CDR3 contains 12 residues. Germline V gives CDR1 SGDLS, CDR2 YYNGEE. Trimming removed 4 bases at V and 6 bases at J, with 10 bases between. CDR3 region: CASSFHRDGYTF. In DNA, the CDR3 is TGTGCCAGCAGCTTTCACAGGGATGGCTACACCTTC.

The genes are TRBV14 and TRBJ1-5; D unresolved. Germline V gene sequence: CDR1 SGHDN, CDR2 FVKESK. Trimming removed 4 bases at V and 0 bases at J, with 7 bases between. CDR3 size: 14 residues. Here the CDR3 DNA reads TGTGCCAGCAGCCCGAGGGATAGCAATCAGCCCCAGCATTTT. Protein product: CASSPRDSNQPQHF.

The chain couples TRBV19 to TRBJ2-1; TRBD2 aligns across 9 bases. V trimming: 5 bases; J trimming: 0 bases; junction bases outside the gene matches: 5. This CDR3 region has 16 residues. Germline lookup yields CDR1 LNHDA and CDR2 SQIVND (reference sequence). The CDR3 bases are TGTGCCAGTAGTTACCTAGCGGGACTCTCCTACAATGAGCAGTTCTTC. The encoded protein is CASSYLAGLSYNEQFF.

The chain carries TRBV4-1 and TRBJ1-5, with TRBD1 identical over 7 bases. The V gene end was trimmed by 1 base and the J gene end by 6 bases; junction bases not matched to a gene: 3. The germline V gene encodes CDR1 MGHRA and CDR2 YSYEKL. The CDR3 extends over 14 amino acids. DNA of the CDR3: TGCGCCAGCAGCCAAGCAGGGGGAAGTCAGCCCCAGCATTTT. As protein: CASSQAGGSQPQHF.

The chain is built from TRBV19 and TRBJ1-2; 8 bases line up with TRBD1. J gave up 0 bases and V 8 bases, and 17 bases lay outside the gene matches. The CDR3 has 18 amino acids. Germline CDR1 LNHDA, CDR2 SQIVND (reference sequence). CDR3 amino acids: CASLPWTGYLSPNYGYTF. The CDR3 region has the DNA TGTGCCAGTCTGCCCTGGACAGGGTACCTCTCTCCTAACTATGGCTACACCTTC.

The table lists this clone with a few counts. The V call is TRBV9, the J call TRBJ2-7, with D possibly TRBD1 on 5 matching bases. CDR1 and CDR2 (germline): SGDLS, YYNGEE. The CDR3 length is 14 residues. V shed 4 bases and J shed 2 bases, with 13 bases lying between them. The CDR3 bases are TGTGCCAGCAGCCCCCAAGGACATACCTACGAGCAGTACTTC. Protein sequence: CASSPQGHTYEQYF. Filled out from reference TRBV9 and TRBJ2-7, the complete variable domain reads DSGVTQTPKHLITATGQRVTLRCSPRSGDLSVYWYQQSLDQGLQFLIQYYNGEERAKGNILERFSAQQFPDLHSELNLSSLELGDSALYFCASSPQGHTYEQYFGPGTRLTVT.

The chain is built from TRBV5-4 and TRBJ2-2; D is unclear. CDR3 length: 14 residues. V was pared by 0 bases and J by 5 bases, with 8 bases between. Germline V CDR1 and CDR2: SGHNT, YYREEE (reference sequence). This CDR3 is CASSLALETGELFF. The CDR3 nucleotides read TGTGCCAGCAGCTTGGCCCTGGAGACCGGGGAGCTGTTTTTT.

V usage is TRBV10-3 and J usage is TRBJ1-5; TRBD1 matches 7 bases. CDR3 size: 13 residues. Per the germline V gene, CDR1 is ENHRY and CDR2 is SYGVKD. V trimming: 9 bases; J trimming: 1 base; junction bases outside the gene matches: 3. The CDR3 coding sequence is TGTGCCATAGGGGGCGAAAGCAATCAGCCCCAGCATTTT. It encodes CAIGGESNQPQHF.